A selection of T cell receptor beta chains follows, all from one sample in a study of shared clonotypes between healthy human individuals. The protocol was immunoSEQ multiplex PCR, while the TCRdb copy is restricted to in-frame clones and leaves out a portion. Here the sample spans about 2 million clones, 85% to 95% being singletons. The sequencing sample was made of naive CD4+ T cells sorted from blood. The source is a man aged 18 to 29 in good health. Each CDR3 is given with its conserved first and last residue. A D gene is named only where the DNA matches it firmly. Size is omitted from some rows. Given values are once, few, many or a class for expanded clones.

size: NA
length: 14
D: NA
J: TRBJ1-2
V: TRBV29-1
CDR3: CSVEGQGSDYGYTF
DNA: TGCAGCGTTGAAGGGCAGGGCTCGGACTATGGCTACACCTTC

size: NA
length: 15
D: NA
J: TRBJ1-4
V: TRBV4-1
CDR3: CASSPTGTLNEKLFF
DNA: TGCGCCAGCAGCCCGACCGGGACCCTTAATGAAAAACTGTTTTTT

size: NA
length: 18
D: NA
J: TRBJ2-4
V: TRBV15
CDR3: CATSREPILTLAKNIQYF
DNA: TGTGCCACCAGCAGAGAGCCCATCCTGACCCTAGCCAAAAACATTCAGTACTTC

size: NA
length: 14
D: TRBD1
J: TRBJ2-7
V: TRBV18
CDR3: CASSTDRAHYEQYF
DNA: TGTGCCAGCTCAACGGACAGGGCCCACTACGAGCAGTACTTC

size: once
length: 13
D: NA
J: TRBJ2-5
V: TRBV30
CDR3: CAWSGLLVETQYF
DNA: TGTGCCTGGAGTGGGCTACTGGTCGAGACCCAGTACTTC

size: NA
length: 16
D: TRBD2
J: TRBJ2-7
V: TRBV7-9
CDR3: CASSSLTSGKTYEQYF
DNA: TGTGCCAGCAGCTCGCTAACTAGCGGGAAGACCTACGAGCAGTACTTC

size: once
length: 14
D: TRBD1
J: TRBJ1-5
V: TRBV6-5
CDR3: CASSVQGGNQPQHF
DNA: TGTGCCAGCAGTGTTCAGGGGGGAAATCAGCCCCAGCATTTT

size: NA
length: 16
D: TRBD1
J: TRBJ1-4
V: TRBV28
CDR3: CASSLLPGQGSEKLFF
DNA: TGTGCCAGCAGTTTACTTCCGGGACAGGGAAGCGAAAAACTGTTTTTT

size: NA
length: 18
D: TRBD2
J: TRBJ2-3
V: TRBV5-7
CDR3: CASSPVEQWGGRRDTQYF
DNA: TGTGCCAGCAGCCCCGTGGAGCAGTGGGGGGGAAGGAGAGATACGCAGTATTTT

size: NA
length: 14
D: NA
J: TRBJ2-7
V: TRBV6-5
CDR3: CASSDMGGSYEQYF
DNA: TGTGCCAGCAGTGACATGGGGGGTAGCTACGAGCAGTACTTC

size: NA
length: 15
D: TRBD2
J: TRBJ2-3
V: TRBV5-1
CDR3: CASSLVGGSADTQYF
DNA: TGCGCCAGCAGCTTGGTCGGGGGGTCGGCAGATACGCAGTATTTT

size: NA
length: 16
D: NA
J: TRBJ1-1
V: TRBV6-1
CDR3: CASSVNNHGGSTEAFF
DNA: TGTGCCAGCAGTGTCAATAACCATGGGGGTAGCACTGAAGCTTTCTTT

size: NA
length: 16
D: NA
J: TRBJ1-2
V: TRBV10-3
CDR3: CAITEHGGGTNYGYTF
DNA: TGTGCCATCACTGAGCACGGGGGGGGCACTAACTATGGCTACACCTTC

size: few
length: 13
D: NA
J: TRBJ1-3
V: TRBV5-1
CDR3: CASSLGSGNTIYF
DNA: TGCGCCAGCAGCTTGGGATCTGGAAACACCATATATTTT

size: NA
length: 11
D: NA
J: TRBJ1-1
V: TRBV20-1
CDR3: CSASSGAEAFF
DNA: TGCAGTGCTTCCAGCGGGGCCGAAGCTTTCTTT

size: once
length: 15
D: NA
J: TRBJ1-2
V: TRBV14
CDR3: CASSQVGGTNYGYTF
DNA: TGTGCCAGCAGCCAAGTAGGGGGGACTAACTATGGCTACACCTTC

size: NA
length: 15
D: NA
J: TRBJ2-5
V: TRBV2
CDR3: CASSAFGIPQETQYF
DNA: TGTGCCAGCAGTGCATTTGGGATTCCCCAAGAGACCCAGTACTTC

size: NA
length: 15
D: TRBD1
J: TRBJ2-7
V: TRBV27
CDR3: CASSRNRGPSYEQYF
DNA: TGTGCCAGCAGTAGGAACAGGGGGCCGTCCTACGAGCAGTACTTC

size: once
length: 15
D: NA
J: TRBJ2-2
V: TRBV5-1
CDR3: CASSPRGSNTGELFF
DNA: TGCGCCAGCAGCCCGCGGGGTTCGAACACCGGGGAGCTGTTTTTT

size: NA
length: 15
D: NA
J: TRBJ1-5
V: TRBV19
CDR3: CASSGTRQPNQPQHF
DNA: TGTGCCAGTAGCGGGACAAGACAGCCGAATCAGCCCCAGCATTTT

size: NA
length: 15
D: TRBD2
J: TRBJ2-4
V: TRBV13
CDR3: CASSLASGGADIQYF
DNA: TGTGCCAGCAGCTTAGCGAGCGGGGGGGCGGACATTCAGTACTTC

size: NA
length: 14
D: NA
J: TRBJ2-1
V: TRBV11-2
CDR3: CASSSLTGYNEQFF
DNA: TGTGCCAGCAGCTCCCTCACAGGGTACAATGAGCAGTTCTTC

size: NA
length: 12
D: NA
J: TRBJ2-7
V: TRBV18
CDR3: CASSPTISEQYF
DNA: TGTGCCAGCTCACCGACGATTTCTGAGCAGTACTTC

size: NA
length: 15
D: TRBD1
J: TRBJ1-6
V: TRBV2
CDR3: CASSSGTGYNSPLHF
DNA: TGTGCCAGCAGTTCCGGGACAGGGTATAATTCACCCCTCCACTTT

size: once
length: 13
D: TRBD1
J: TRBJ1-1
V: TRBV30
CDR3: CAWYPRGSTEAFF
DNA: TGTGCCTGGTACCCCAGGGGGTCCACTGAAGCTTTCTTT

size: once
length: 14
D: TRBD1
J: TRBJ1-1
V: TRBV19
CDR3: CASTETGLNTEAFF
DNA: TGTGCCAGTACCGAGACAGGGTTGAACACTGAAGCTTTCTTT

size: NA
length: 12
D: NA
J: TRBJ2-7
V: TRBV30
CDR3: CAWSLGPYEQYF
DNA: TGTGCCTGGTCGCTAGGGCCCTACGAGCAGTACTTC

size: NA
length: 14
D: NA
J: TRBJ1-2
V: TRBV7-2
CDR3: CASSLRPGARGYTF
DNA: TGTGCCAGCAGCTTACGTCCGGGGGCGCGGGGCTACACCTTC

size: NA
length: 14
D: NA
J: TRBJ2-3
V: TRBV18
CDR3: CASSQARGGDTQYF
DNA: TGTGCCAGCTCACAAGCTAGGGGTGGAGATACGCAGTATTTT

size: NA
length: 14
D: NA
J: TRBJ2-7
V: TRBV7-2
CDR3: CASSLVGLAREQYF
DNA: TGTGCCAGCAGCTTAGTGGGTCTAGCGCGGGAGCAGTACTTC

size: NA
length: 14
D: TRBD2
J: TRBJ2-3
V: TRBV5-1
CDR3: CASSGLAGEDTQYF
DNA: TGCGCCAGCAGCGGACTAGCGGGAGAAGATACGCAGTATTTT

size: once
length: 15
D: TRBD2
J: TRBJ2-3
V: TRBV28
CDR3: CASSGSGGILSTQYF
DNA: TGTGCCAGCAGCGGTAGCGGGGGGATCCTTTCTACGCAGTATTTT

size: NA
length: 15
D: TRBD1
J: TRBJ2-7
V: TRBV5-6
CDR3: CASSPGQRIPYEQYF
DNA: TGTGCCAGCAGCCCGGGACAGCGGATCCCCTACGAGCAGTACTTC

size: NA
length: 15
D: TRBD1
J: TRBJ2-7
V: TRBV6-5
CDR3: CASTRGTKQIYEQYF
DNA: TGTGCCAGCACCAGGGGGACAAAGCAGATCTACGAGCAGTACTTC

size: NA
length: 15
D: TRBD1
J: TRBJ1-1
V: TRBV19
CDR3: CASFKPGQRNTEAFF
DNA: TGTGCCAGTTTCAAACCGGGACAGAGGAACACTGAAGCTTTCTTT

size: NA
length: 12
D: NA
J: TRBJ1-4
V: TRBV5-1
CDR3: CASSLRGEKLFF
DNA: TGCGCCAGCAGCTTGAGGGGGGAAAAACTGTTTTTT

size: NA
length: 16
D: NA
J: TRBJ2-7
V: TRBV10-2
CDR3: CASSEPPVTGPYEQYF
DNA: TGCGCCAGCAGTGAGCCTCCGGTCACAGGCCCCTACGAGCAGTACTTC

size: NA
length: 16
D: TRBD1
J: TRBJ1-1
V: TRBV7-8
CDR3: CASSLSGTGVGTEAFF
DNA: TGTGCCAGCAGCCTTTCCGGGACAGGGGTTGGCACTGAAGCTTTCTTT

size: NA
length: 11
D: NA
J: TRBJ1-3
V: TRBV2
CDR3: CASKGGDTIYF
DNA: TGTGCCAGCAAGGGGGGCGACACCATATATTTT

size: NA
length: 14
D: TRBD1
J: TRBJ2-2
V: TRBV6-5
CDR3: CASSRAGGAGELFF
DNA: TGTGCCAGCAGTCGAGCAGGGGGTGCCGGGGAGCTGTTTTTT

size: many
length: 14
D: NA
J: TRBJ2-7
V: TRBV18
CDR3: CASSPQGNSYEQYF
DNA: TGTGCCAGCTCACCACAGGGCAACTCCTACGAGCAGTACTTC

size: NA
length: 15
D: NA
J: TRBJ2-4
V: TRBV10-3
CDR3: CAISESKGETNIQYF
DNA: TGTGCCATCAGTGAGTCTAAAGGGGAAACAAACATTCAGTACTTC

size: NA
length: 14
D: TRBD1
J: TRBJ1-2
V: TRBV11-2
CDR3: CASSLGDRTYGYTF
DNA: TGTGCCAGCAGCTTAGGGGACAGGACATATGGCTACACCTTC

size: NA
length: 15
D: TRBD1
J: TRBJ1-2
V: TRBV5-4
CDR3: CASSLAGTGIISHTF
DNA: TGTGCCAGCAGCTTGGCCGGGACAGGGATCATCAGCCACACCTTC

size: NA
length: 12
D: NA
J: TRBJ1-6
V: TRBV30
CDR3: CAYRPGNSPLHF
DNA: TGTGCCTATAGACCGGGAAATTCACCCCTCCACTTT